Below are 19 T cell receptor beta chains sequenced from a single sample in a study of T cell changes during pregnancy in multiple sclerosis. The assay was immunoSEQ multiplex PCR, and TCRdb's table has in-frame clones only and misses some. Here the sample spans fewer than 100,000 clones, about 92% being singletons. The sequencing used peripheral blood, collected after pregnancy. All receptors derive from a female donor in good health, enrolled as a control in a pregnancy study.

The CDR3 DNA is TGTGCCAGCAGCCGGAACACCGGGGAGCTGTTTTTT. Its protein product is CASSRNTGELFF. The chain combines TRBV5-6 with TRBJ2-2; D is ambiguous. Germline assignment: CDR1 SGHDT and CDR2 YYEEEE. The CDR3 length is 12 residues. Trimming removed 4 bases at V and 1 base at J, with 2 bases between.

This rearrangement joins TRBV27 to TRBJ2-7; 14 bases line up with TRBD2. There are 15 residues in the CDR3. Germline loops: CDR1 MNHEY, CDR2 SMNVEV (reference sequence). Trimming took 5 bases from V and 7 from J; bases not matched to a gene: 7. The DNA for the CDR3 is TGTGCCAGCAGTATGGGACTAGCGGGGGCCTTGGAGCAGTACTTC. Encoded protein: CASSMGLAGALEQYF.

This chain links TRBV30 with TRBJ2-7, with a possible D match to TRBD1 (6 bases). V lost 3 bases to trimming and J lost 3 bases, with 15 bases between them. Germline V gene sequence: CDR1 GTSNPN, CDR2 SVGIG (reference sequence). The CDR3 runs 14 residues. CDR3 region: CAWRGKTRGYEQYF. CDR3 bases: TGTGCCTGGAGGGGTAAAACCAGGGGCTACGAGCAGTACTTC. Based on the CDR3 plus reference TRBV30 and TRBJ2-7, the full variable domain is SQTIHQWPATLVQPVGSPLSLECTVEGTSNPNLYWYRQAAGRGLQLLFYSVGIGQISSEVPQNLSASRPQDRQFILSSKKLLLSDSGFYLCAWRGKTRGYEQYFGPGTRLTVT.

V is TRBV4-3 and J is TRBJ2-3, with 13 nucleotides matching TRBD2. CDR1 LGHNA and CDR2 YSLEER come from the germline V gene. The CDR3 length is 17 residues. The junction had 6 bases not matched to a gene; V was cut back by 2 bases and J by 4 bases. CDR3 protein: CASSQRTSGSSADTQYF. The CDR3 DNA reads TGCGCCAGCAGCCAAAGGACTAGCGGGAGTAGCGCAGATACGCAGTATTTT.

As for this clone: Different DNA sequences within this sample yield the same CDR3. The V call is TRBV29-1, the J call TRBJ1-1; TRBD1 matches 7 bases. With 6 bases clipped from V and 0 bases from J, the junction kept 4 bases outside the gene matches. This CDR3 is built from 13 residues. Germline values: CDR1 SQVTM, CDR2 ANQGSEA. The chain's CDR3 is CSVVTGMNTEAFF. Written as DNA, the CDR3 is TGCAGCGTCGTGACAGGGATGAACACTGAAGCTTTCTTT. Full variable domain (missing parts from reference TRBV29-1 and TRBJ1-1): SAVISQKPSRDICQRGTSLTIQCQVDSQVTMMFWYRQQPGQSLTLIATANQGSEATYESGFVIDKFPISRPNLTFSTLTVSNMSPEDSSIYLCSVVTGMNTEAFFGQGTRLTVV.

This chain connects TRBV18 to TRBJ2-7, with 7 nucleotides matching TRBD2. Losses at the gene ends were 6 bases for V and 6 bases for J; bases not matched to a gene: 11. CDR1 and CDR2 from the germline V gene are KGHSH and LQKENI. CDR3 length equals 14 residues. CDR3 coding DNA: TGTGCCAGCTCCCCCCCGGGAGGAGTTGGCGAGCAGTACTTC. It is translated as CASSPPGGVGEQYF.

The rearrangement joins TRBV29-1 to TRBJ1-2; tentative D call: TRBD1 (5 bases). This CDR3 contains 14 residues. The germline CDR1 and CDR2 sequences are SQVTM and ANQGSEA. V dropped 5 bases and J dropped 2 bases, with 15 bases sitting between them. This chain's CDR3 is CSVTTGDENYGYTF. DNA of the CDR3: TGCAGCGTTACCACAGGCGACGAAAACTATGGCTACACCTTC.

V is TRBV4-1 and J is TRBJ2-1; possible D gene TRBD2, 6 bases. From germline, CDR1 is MGHRA and CDR2 YSYEKL. V lost 4 bases, J lost 7 bases, and 14 bases lay in between. The CDR3 is 14 amino acids. CDR3 protein: CASSPELLANEQFF. As DNA, the CDR3 is TGCGCCAGCAGCCCGGAGCTACTAGCAAATGAGCAGTTCTTC.

This clone was picked up one time. This chain uses TRBV28 with TRBJ1-4; maybe TRBD1 (5 bases). The V end lost 7 bases, the J end lost 8 bases, and 14 bases lay between the germline ends. Germline loops: CDR1 MDHEN, CDR2 SYDVKM. The CDR3 loop spans 13 amino acids. CDR3 sequence reads: CASTAPGVEKLFF. CDR3 coding DNA: TGTGCCAGCACCGCCCCGGGGGTCGAAAAACTGTTTTTT.

This CDR3 is CASSYSVRRGYEQYF. In DNA form, the CDR3 reads TGTGCCAGCAGTTACTCGGTCCGGAGGGGCTACGAGCAGTACTTC. The J gene is TRBJ2-7, the V gene TRBV6-5, with D perhaps matching TRBD2 (6 bases). This CDR3 spans 15 amino acids. CDR1 and CDR2 (germline): MNHEY, SVGAGI. Deletions cut 0 bases from V and 3 bases from J, with 12 bases between.

This clone appeared once. The chain joins TRBV7-3 to TRBJ1-1; D is undetermined. The V end was cut by 2 bases, the J end by 1 base, with 5 bases between. This CDR3 contains 13 residues. Germline assignment: CDR1 SGHTA and CDR2 FQGTGA. The chain's CDR3 is CASSLRSNTEAFF. Here the CDR3 DNA reads TGTGCCAGCAGCTTACGGTCGAACACTGAAGCTTTCTTT.

The chain has TRBV6-6 and TRBJ1-5; D is perhaps TRBD1 (6 bases). Trimming took 5 bases from V and 2 from J, leaving 10 bases between them. This CDR3 is built from 14 residues. Germline loops: CDR1 MNHNY, CDR2 SVGAGI (reference sequence). For the CDR3, the DNA is TGTGCCAGCAGTGGACAGATCGGCAATCAGCCCCAGCATTTT. This encodes CASSGQIGNQPQHF.

This clone has more than one count but fewer than ten. The rearrangement joins TRBV13 to TRBJ2-1; TRBD2 agrees at 14 bases. This CDR3 region has 21 residues. CDR1 is PRHDT, CDR2 FYEKMQ, per germline (reference sequence). The J segment lost 5 bases and the V segment lost 2 bases, leaving 17 bases of the junction unmatched. The CDR3 protein is CASSLSTPGLAGVLEDNEQFF. As DNA, the CDR3 is TGTGCCAGCAGCTTATCGACCCCGGGACTAGCGGGAGTCTTGGAAGACAATGAGCAGTTCTTC.

The chain recombines TRBV6-6 with TRBJ1-5, with 7 bases identical to TRBD1. J gave up 9 bases and V 5 bases, and 13 bases lay outside the gene matches. The CDR3 has 15 amino acids. CDR1 is MNHNY, CDR2 SVGAGI, per germline (reference sequence). CDR3 coding DNA: TGTGCCAGCAGTCCCCCCGAGGACAGGCCCCGGCCCCAGCATTTT. It codes for CASSPPEDRPRPQHF.

This rearrangement joins TRBV28 to TRBJ2-4; 11 bases fit TRBD1. The trim removed 5 bases at V and 6 bases at J, leaving 3 bases unmatched. There are 14 residues in the CDR3. Germline values: CDR1 MDHEN, CDR2 SYDVKM. Here the CDR3 reads CASSPGQGANIQYF. CDR3 bases: TGTGCCAGCAGTCCTGGACAGGGGGCAAACATTCAGTACTTC.

The rearrangement links TRBV18 to TRBJ2-7; TRBD2 agrees at 13 bases. Germline-derived CDR1 and CDR2 are KGHSH and LQKENI. The J segment lost 2 bases and the V segment lost 1 base, leaving 11 bases of the junction unmatched. This CDR3 is 19 amino acids long. The CDR3 sequence is CASSPLLPGTSGTTYEQYF. The CDR3 DNA reads as TGTGCCAGCTCACCACTCCTTCCCGGGACTAGCGGGACAACCTACGAGCAGTACTTC.

CDR3 DNA sequence: TGTGCCAGCAGCCCTAGCGGGAGTAATGAGCAGTTCTTC. It yields the protein CASSPSGSNEQFF. The rearrangement uses TRBV21-1 and TRBJ2-1; the table names TRBD2, a call not compared with the DNA. TRBV21-1 is annotated as a pseudogene. The CDR3 has 13 amino acids.

V gene TRBV9 combines with J gene TRBJ2-7, with 9 positions matching TRBD2. V shed 0 bases, J shed 5 bases, and the junction held 6 bases outside the gene matches. There are 15 residues in the CDR3. Germline values: CDR1 SGDLS, CDR2 YYNGEE. For the CDR3, the DNA is TGTGCCAGCAGCGTAGGGGCGGGAGGGCCTAACGAGCAGTACTTC. Its protein is CASSVGAGGPNEQYF.

The rearrangement joins TRBV28 to TRBJ2-3, with D tentatively TRBD2 (5 bases). In germline, CDR1 is MDHEN, CDR2 SYDVKM. The CDR3 sequence is 14 residues long. V lost 9 bases and J lost 2, with 15 bases in between. Here the CDR3 reads CASLGWESTDTQYF. The CDR3 nucleotides are TGTGCCAGTCTTGGGTGGGAGTCCACAGATACGCAGTATTTT.